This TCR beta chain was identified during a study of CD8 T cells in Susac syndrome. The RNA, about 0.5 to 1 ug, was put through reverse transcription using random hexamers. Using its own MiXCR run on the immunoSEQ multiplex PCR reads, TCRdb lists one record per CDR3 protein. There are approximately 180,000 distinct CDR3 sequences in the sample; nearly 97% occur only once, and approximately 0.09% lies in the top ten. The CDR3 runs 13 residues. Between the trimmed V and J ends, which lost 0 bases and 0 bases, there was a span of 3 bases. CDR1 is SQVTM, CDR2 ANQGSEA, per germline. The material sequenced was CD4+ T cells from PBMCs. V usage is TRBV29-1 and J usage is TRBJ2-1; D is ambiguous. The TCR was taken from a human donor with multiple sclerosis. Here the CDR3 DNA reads TGCAGCGTTGAAGAAGCCTCCTACAATGAGCAGTTCTTC. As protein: CSVEEASYNEQFF.